The source of this T cell receptor (beta chain) is a study of blood T cell repertoires in COVID-19. Study-level information: Samples of COVID-19 (acute and convalescent) were obtained from the United States, Italy and Spain. T cells, B-cell-depleted T cells, or PBMCs supplied cDNA or gDNA.

Authors' processing steps: Nucleated cell counts were estimated from reference gene primer amplification. The protocol was immunoSEQ multiplex PCR, while the TCRdb copy is restricted to in-frame clones and leaves out a portion. The V and J calls and the clone size are those of that table, but D and trimming were determined from the DNA. The table records about 150,000 clones, 75% to 90% of them present only once. The CDR3 loop spans 16 amino acids. V lost 0 bases and J lost 9, with 15 bases in between. CDR1 and CDR2 (germline): LNHNV, YYDKDF (reference sequence). The chain has TRBV15 and TRBJ1-6; D possibly corresponds to TRBD1 (6 bases). The sample comprised peripheral blood. The TCR sequence derives from a man aged 55 to 70 with acute or convalescent COVID-19. CDR3 loop: CATSRDRGTAGSPLHF. CDR3 DNA: TGTGCCACCAGCAGAGATAGGGGGACCGCGGGTTCACCCCTCCACTTT.